Below, 27 T cell receptor beta chains from the same sample are listed, as sequenced in a study of T cell responses to AZD1222 COVID-19 vaccine. Produced via immunoSEQ multiplex PCR; TCRdb's table is partial and in-frame only. The table includes 90,000 to 120,000 clones, roughly 87% detected once. The sequences come from peripheral blood, collected 28 days after the second AZD1222 dose. The receptor set was obtained from an adult who received the AZD1222 COVID-19 vaccine.

This clone occurred a few times. The chain carries TRBV7-9 and TRBJ1-5, with TRBD1 identical over 9 bases. CDR1 and CDR2 from the germline V gene are SEHNR and FQNEAQ (reference sequence). This CDR3 region has 16 residues. Germline trimming cut 2 bases from V and 1 base from J; bases unmatched to any gene: 3. CDR3 amino acids: CASSLSGQGSNQPQHF. CDR3 coding DNA: TGTGCCAGCAGCTTATCGGGACAGGGAAGCAATCAGCCCCAGCATTTT.

V gene TRBV3-1 (or the pseudogene TRBV3-2) combines with J gene TRBJ2-7, with D unresolved. Trimming pared 1 base from V and 9 bases from J, leaving 7 bases between. CDR3 length: 11 amino acids. Per the germline V gene, CDR1 is LGHDT and CDR2 is YNNKEL (reference sequence). CDR3: CASSQGESQYF. CDR3 coding DNA: TGTGCCAGCAGCCAAGGGGAATCGCAGTACTTC.

This chain uses TRBV28 with TRBJ2-3; tentative D call: TRBD1 (6 bases). Deletions cut 5 bases from V and 1 base from J, with 7 bases between. The length of the CDR3 is 13 residues. The V gene's germline CDR1 is MDHEN and CDR2 SYDVKM. The CDR3: CASSKGGTDTQYF. DNA of the CDR3: TGTGCCAGCAGTAAGGGGGGCACAGATACGCAGTATTTT.

V and J are TRBV9 and TRBJ1-2; possibly TRBD1 for D (5 bases). The germline CDR1 and CDR2 sequences are SGDLS and YYNGEE. Trimming stripped 0 bases from V and 0 bases from J, with 9 bases between. The CDR3 sequence is 15 residues long. CDR3 in amino acids: CASSVGEGSNYGYTF. The CDR3 DNA reads TGTGCCAGCAGCGTAGGGGAGGGGTCTAACTATGGCTACACCTTC.

The rearrangement links TRBV2 to TRBJ2-1; D may be TRBD1 (7 bases). CDR1 SNHLY and CDR2 FYNNEI come from the germline V gene. This CDR3 region has 15 residues. V dropped 4 bases and J dropped 8 bases, with 18 bases sitting between them. This CDR3 is CASSGEWQGGDEQFF. The CDR3 bases are TGTGCCAGCAGTGGGGAGTGGCAGGGGGGCGATGAGCAGTTCTTC. The full variable domain, rest sourced from reference TRBV2 and TRBJ2-1, is EPEVTQTPSHQVTQMGQEVILRCVPISNHLYFYWYRQILGQKVEFLVSFYNNEISEKSEIFDDQFSVERPDGSNFTLKIRSTKLEDSAMYFCASSGEWQGGDEQFFGPGTRLTVL.

V and J are TRBV14 and TRBJ2-5; no reliable D call. The CDR3 contains 14 residues. V was cut by 0 bases and J by 7 bases, with 12 bases left in between. Germline CDR1 SGHDN, CDR2 FVKESK. The CDR3 coding sequence is TGTGCCAGCAGCCAAGATAGGTTGAGTTTGACCCAGTACTTC. Protein: CASSQDRLSLTQYF.

This chain links TRBV12-3 or TRBV12-4 with TRBJ2-5; the D is unclear. The CDR3 sequence is 13 residues long. Trimming cost V 2 bases and J 5 bases, with 9 bases left between them. The CDR3 sequence is CASSLSYGETQYF. The CDR3 nucleotides read TGTGCCAGCAGTTTATCGTACGGGGAGACCCAGTACTTC.

The V gene is TRBV25-1, the J gene TRBJ1-4; D is unclear. Trimming took 1 base from V and 8 from J, leaving 11 bases between them. CDR3 length equals 14 residues. Germline V lookup: CDR1 MGHDK, CDR2 SYGVNS. The chain's CDR3 is CASSESGYAEKLFF. The CDR3 DNA follows: TGTGCCAGCAGTGAATCGGGGTACGCGGAAAAACTGTTTTTT.

In the case of this clone: At one of its ends the junction is not consistent with the germline gene, which may arise from a read error. The rearrangement links TRBV5-1 to TRBJ1-2, with no clear D. The CDR3 has 13 residues. CDR1 and CDR2 (germline): SGHRS, YFSETQ. CDR3 in DNA: TGCGCCAGCAGCCCCCGAGGACCGGATAGCTCCCATTTC. Protein: CASSPRGPDSSHF.

The genes are TRBV18 and TRBJ2-6; no clear D gene. The V end lost 3 bases, the J end lost 3 bases, and 15 bases lay between the germline ends. The CDR3 runs 17 residues. Germline V gene lookup returns CDR1 KGHSH and CDR2 LQKENI. Written as DNA, the CDR3 is TGTGCCAGCTCACCCAACATTGCTTCCAATGGGGCCAACGTCCTGACTTTC. It is translated as CASSPNIASNGANVLTF.

The rearrangement links TRBV5-5 to TRBJ1-1, with D perhaps TRBD1 (5 bases). This CDR3 has 15 amino acids. Between the trimmed V and J ends, which lost 6 bases and 5 bases, there was a span of 20 bases. Germline CDR1 and CDR2: SGHKS and YYEKEE (reference sequence). The CDR3 DNA sequence: TGTGCCAGCACCCTGCGTTCCGGGGCAGGGACTGAAGCTTTCTTT. Translated: CASTLRSGAGTEAFF. Using reference TRBV5-5 and TRBJ1-1 for the parts outside the CDR3, the full variable domain is DAGVTQSPTHLIKTRGQQVTLRCSPISGHKSVSWYQQVLGQGPQFIFQYYEKEERGRGNFPDRFSARQFPNYSSELNVNALLLGDSALYLCASTLRSGAGTEAFFGQGTRLTVV.

The J gene is TRBJ1-3, the V gene TRBV28; D is undetermined. CDR1 is MDHEN, CDR2 SYDVKM, per germline. The ends were cut back, 5 bases at V and 5 bases at J, with 4 bases in the middle. The CDR3 totals 11 residues. The CDR3 DNA reads as TGTGCCAGCAGTCCCCGAAACACCATATATTTT. It translates to CASSPRNTIYF.

The genes are TRBV7-9 and TRBJ1-2, with 9 bases identical to TRBD1. The CDR3 consists of 13 residues. The V and J ends lost 5 bases and 6 bases, in that order; junction bases with no gene match: 4. The germline V gene has CDR1 SEHNR and CDR2 FQNEAQ (reference sequence). In DNA form, the CDR3 reads TGTGCCAGCAGCCCAAGGGACAGGGATGGCTACACCTTC. This encodes CASSPRDRDGYTF. Combining the CDR3 with reference TRBV7-9 and TRBJ1-2 gives the whole variable domain DTGVSQNPRHKITKRGQNVTFRCDPISEHNRLYWYRQTLGQGPEFLTYFQNEAQLEKSRLLSDRFSAERPKGSFSTLEIQRTEQGDSAMYLCASSPRDRDGYTFGSGTRLTVV.

CDR3 nucleotide sequence: TGTGCCAGCAGCCGGGGCGGGCCAGAGACCCAGTACTTC. Protein: CASSRGGPETQYF. The chain carries TRBV3-1 (or the pseudogene TRBV3-2) and TRBJ2-5; D might be TRBD1 or TRBD2, each matching 5 bases. The CDR3 length is 13 residues. Trimming removed 4 bases from V and 4 bases from J, with 10 bases in between. Germline V gives CDR1 LGHDT, CDR2 YNNKEL (reference sequence).

This chain uses TRBV6-5 with TRBJ1-2, with 7 bases matching TRBD1. The ends lost 9 bases at V and 6 bases at J; junction bases unmatched: 7. The length of the CDR3 is 12 residues. Germline CDR1 MNHEY, CDR2 SVGAGI. This chain's CDR3 is CASDRVYHGYTF. The CDR3 nucleotides are TGTGCCAGTGACAGGGTTTACCATGGCTACACCTTC.

The J gene is TRBJ2-7, the V gene TRBV11-3; a possible D gene is TRBD1 (7 bases). With 5 bases removed from V and 1 base from J, the gap between germline ends came to 15 bases. This CDR3 is built from 15 residues. Germline-derived CDR1 and CDR2 are SGHNT and YENEEA. DNA of the CDR3: TGTGCCAGCAGCCCTCGGGCAGGGGGGTCCTACGAGCAGTACTTC. This encodes CASSPRAGGSYEQYF.

This rearrangement joins TRBV5-1 to TRBJ2-7; TRBD2 might be the D (6 bases). The CDR3 extends over 16 amino acids. V was trimmed by 0 bases and J by 1 base, leaving 14 bases between them. In germline, CDR1 is SGHRS, CDR2 YFSETQ. The CDR3 coding sequence is TGCGCCAGCAGCTTGGGTTCCGGGGGTGGGTCCTACGAGCAGTACTTC. The encoded protein is CASSLGSGGGSYEQYF. The full variable domain, completed using reference TRBV5-1 and TRBJ2-7, is KAGVTQTPRYLIKTRGQQVTLSCSPISGHRSVSWYQQTPGQGLQFLFEYFSETQRNKGNFPGRFSGRQFSNSRSEMNVSTLELGDSALYLCASSLGSGGGSYEQYFGPGTRLTVT.

This sequence joins TRBV5-5 and TRBJ2-7; possibly TRBD1 for D (6 bases). Trimming removed 4 bases at V and 8 bases at J, with 16 bases between. The CDR3 covers 13 residues. The germline V gene has CDR1 SGHKS and CDR2 YYEKEE (reference sequence). DNA for the CDR3: TGTGCCAGCAGCGGGGGACACGGCCGTAAGCAGTACTTC. The encoded protein is CASSGGHGRKQYF.

The chain links TRBV19 to TRBJ1-4; no clear D gene. This CDR3 contains 15 residues. CDR1 LNHDA and CDR2 SQIVND come from the germline V gene (reference sequence). The V and J ends lost 3 bases and 0 bases respectively, with 8 bases between them. CDR3 nucleotides: TGTGCCAGTAGTATCGACGGGGCAACTAATGAAAAACTGTTTTTT. Translation gives CASSIDGATNEKLFF.

The CDR3 nucleotides read TGTGCCAGCAGCTTGGGGGTTGCCACCGGGGAGCTGTTTTTT. Its translation: CASSLGVATGELFF. This sequence joins TRBV5-4 and TRBJ2-2, with D hard to call. Germline CDR1 and CDR2: SGHNT and YYREEE (reference sequence). The V end was cut by 0 bases, the J end by 4 bases, with 7 bases between. This CDR3 contains 14 residues.

J is TRBJ1-3 and V is TRBV7-9; a weak D match, TRBD1 (6 bases). The CDR3 sequence is 15 residues long. Trimming took 6 bases from V and 3 from J, leaving 15 bases between them. The germline gives CDR1 SEHNR, CDR2 FQNEAQ (reference sequence). In DNA form, the CDR3 reads TGTGCCAGCAGACCGCGGGGGGGCTATGGAAACACCATATATTTT. Residues: CASRPRGGYGNTIYF.

This sequence joins TRBV29-1 and TRBJ2-7; tentative D call: TRBD1 (5 bases). This CDR3 contains 13 residues. CDR1 is SQVTM, CDR2 ANQGSEA, per germline. V was cut by 0 bases and J by 7 bases, with 13 bases left in between. In nucleotides, the CDR3 is TGCAGCGTTGAAGAACAGGCTGGAGTGGAGCAGTACTTC. It encodes CSVEEQAGVEQYF.

The chain combines TRBV5-4 with TRBJ2-5; D is perhaps TRBD2 (6 bases). V dropped 0 bases and J dropped 9 bases, with 18 bases sitting between them. Germline CDR1 SGHNT, CDR2 YYREEE (reference sequence). The CDR3 extends over 15 amino acids. The CDR3 nucleotides read TGTGCCAGCAGCTTGGCCCCGTCAGGTCCGGGGGCCCAGTACTTC. Translating gives CASSLAPSGPGAQYF. Together with reference TRBV5-4 and TRBJ2-5, the CDR3 gives the full variable domain: ETGVTQSPTHLIKTRGQQVTLRCSSQSGHNTVSWYQQALGQGPQFIFQYYREEENGRGNFPPRFSGLQFPNYSSELNVNALELDDSALYLCASSLAPSGPGAQYFGPGTRLLVL.

The V call is TRBV6-5, the J call TRBJ1-1; possibly TRBD1 for D (5 bases). Germline CDR1 and CDR2: MNHEY and SVGAGI. This CDR3 contains 13 residues. The germline V and J ends were trimmed by 7 bases and 0 bases, with 9 bases remaining between them. The CDR3 DNA reads as TGTGCCAGCACCCTGACAGTGAACACTGAAGCTTTCTTT. Its protein is CASTLTVNTEAFF.

The chain carries TRBV3-1 (or the pseudogene TRBV3-2) and TRBJ2-2; D is unresolved. The CDR3 sequence is 12 residues long. Germline lookup yields CDR1 LGHDT and CDR2 YNNKEL (reference sequence). The V end lost 6 bases, the J end lost 5 bases, and 7 bases lay between the germline ends. CDR3 nucleotide sequence: TGTGCCAGCAGGACCAGTACCGGGGAGCTGTTTTTT. Translated, it gives CASRTSTGELFF.

This sequence joins TRBV4-1 and TRBJ2-7; no firm D call. V was pared by 1 base and J by 6 bases, with 13 bases between. CDR3 length: 14 amino acids. CDR1 and CDR2 (germline): MGHRA, YSYEKL. The CDR3 DNA follows: TGCGCCAGCAGCCAAGTGGCAGCAGGCTCCGAGCAGTACTTC. Protein sequence: CASSQVAAGSEQYF.

The V gene is TRBV19, the J gene TRBJ2-1; D not resolved. CDR3 length equals 14 residues. Trimming cost V 2 bases and J 0 bases, with 5 bases left between them. In germline, CDR1 is LNHDA, CDR2 SQIVND (reference sequence). The CDR3 coding sequence is TGTGCCAGTAGTATATCTATCTCCTACAATGAGCAGTTCTTC. Protein sequence: CASSISISYNEQFF.